The rows below give T cell receptor beta chains drawn from one sample of a study of response to subunit inactivated influenza vaccine. TCRdb fed the RT-PCR reads into MiXCR, producing one record per CDR3 protein. The sample includes roughly 780,000 distinct CDR3 sequences, approximately 17% of them seen just once. The sample was PBMCs from blood, taken 5 to 6 days after vaccination. The source is a man aged 45-65 years who received an inactivated influenza vaccine. CDR3s include the opening cysteine and the closing phenylalanine or tryptophan. Each record gives: D gene, CDR3 length, J gene, clone size, V gene, CDR3 protein, CDR3 DNA. A D gene is named only where the DNA matches it firmly. Size is stated for part of the rows, as once, few or many counts, or as a class when the clone is expanded.

>-|15|TRBJ2-7|-|TRBV4-3
CASSQGAGRTYEQYF
TGCGCCAGCAGCCAAGGGGCAGGGAGGACCTACGAGCAGTACTTC
>-|17|TRBJ2-6|-|TRBV18
CASSETGPSSGANVLTF
TGTGCCAGCTCAGAGACGGGCCCTAGCTCTGGGGCCAACGTCCTGACTTTC
>-|15|TRBJ2-7|few|TRBV6-5
CASSYGYISRYEQYF
TGTGCCAGCAGTTACGGGTACATCAGCCGCTACGAGCAGTACTTC
>-|16|TRBJ2-2|few|TRBV6-2/TRBV6-3
CASSRHGTTNTGELFF
TGTGCCAGCAGTCGACATGGGACGACGAACACCGGGGAGCTGTTTTTT
>-|15|TRBJ1-4|few|TRBV5-1
CASSFIGTPNEKLFF
TGCGCCAGCAGCTTTATAGGGACACCTAATGAAAAACTGTTTTTT
>-|13|TRBJ1-5|few|TRBV7-2
CASSLGRVEPQHF
TGTGCCAGCAGCTTAGGCAGGGTTGAGCCCCAGCATTTT
>TRBD1|14|TRBJ1-6|-|TRBV7-2
CASSLSGGVSPLHF
TGTGCCAGCAGCTTATCAGGGGGAGTTTCACCCCTCCACTTT
>TRBD2|18|TRBJ2-5|-|TRBV5-6
CASSLVLLAGGPQETQYF
TGTGCCAGCAGCTTGGTCTTGCTAGCGGGGGGGCCTCAAGAGACCCAGTACTTC
>TRBD1|14|TRBJ2-5|-|TRBV7-2
CASRPDRGFGTQYF
TGTGCCAGCAGACCCGACAGGGGGTTTGGGACCCAGTACTTC
>-|14|TRBJ2-7|few|TRBV10-3
CAISARDGSYEQYF
TGTGCCATCAGTGCAAGGGACGGTTCCTACGAGCAGTACTTC
>TRBD1|12|TRBJ1-2|-|TRBV28
CATATGRYGYTF
TGTGCCACCGCGACAGGGCGGTATGGCTACACCTTC
>-|13|TRBJ2-2|-|TRBV7-9
CASRTLSTGELFF
TGTGCCAGCAGGACCCTATCCACCGGGGAGCTGTTTTTT
>-|16|TRBJ2-7|few|TRBV6-2/TRBV6-3
CASSYGGGQSSYEQYF
TGTGCCAGCAGTTACGGAGGGGGCCAAAGTTCCTACGAGCAGTACTTC
>-|14|TRBJ2-7|many|TRBV6-2/TRBV6-3
CASTRGGWRDEQYF
TGTGCCAGCACCAGAGGTGGGTGGCGAGACGAGCAGTACTTC
>TRBD1|17|TRBJ2-2|few|TRBV29-1
CSASGTGASLNTGELFF
TGCAGCGCCTCCGGGACAGGGGCGTCTCTGAACACCGGGGAGCTGTTTTTT
>-|13|TRBJ1-1|-|TRBV7-2
CASSKQGDTEAFF
TGTGCCAGCAGTAAACAGGGTGACACTGAAGCTTTCTTT
>-|14|TRBJ2-5|few|TRBV15
CATSRDLYQETQYF
TGTGCCACCAGCAGAGATCTGTACCAAGAGACCCAGTACTTC
>-|15|TRBJ2-5|few|TRBV7-3
CASSPGDRSGETQYF
TGTGCCAGCAGCCCCGGGGACCGCTCCGGAGAGACCCAGTACTTC
>TRBD2|15|TRBJ2-1|-|TRBV10-2
CASSAAGGGAVEQFF
TGCGCCAGCAGTGCGGCTGGCGGGGGGGCAGTTGAGCAGTTCTTC
>-|16|TRBJ2-3|few|TRBV6-5
CASSYSRTTMRDTQYF
TGTGCCAGCAGTTACTCGAGGACAACCATGAGAGATACGCAGTATTTT
>TRBD1|15|TRBJ2-5|few|TRBV12-3/TRBV12-4
CASGTGVPLQETQYF
TGTGCCAGCGGGACAGGGGTCCCTCTCCAAGAGACCCAGTACTTC
>-|15|TRBJ2-7|few|TRBV4-2
CASSSGNSVSYEQYF
TGTGCCAGCAGCTCTGGAAACAGCGTTTCCTACGAGCAGTACTTC
>TRBD1|15|TRBJ2-5|few|TRBV20-1
CSARSLRGRGETQYF
TGCAGTGCTAGATCACTCAGGGGGCGAGGGGAGACCCAGTACTTC
>-|15|TRBJ2-7|many|TRBV4-2
CASSQTLNRDHEQYF
TGTGCCAGCAGCCAAACATTGAACAGGGACCACGAGCAGTACTTC
>TRBD1|13|TRBJ1-5|many|TRBV20-1
CSAGQGAAQPQHF
TGCAGTGCGGGTCAGGGGGCGGCTCAGCCCCAGCATTTT
>-|13|TRBJ1-2|few|TRBV5-1
CASTPGSGYGYTF
TGCGCCAGCACCCCCGGGAGTGGCTATGGCTACACCTTC
>-|14|TRBJ2-7|few|TRBV7-2
CASSHVLSSYEQYF
TGTGCCAGCAGCCACGTACTGAGCTCCTACGAGCAGTACTTC